The present TCR beta chain was sequenced within a study of CD8 T cells in Susac syndrome. Findings and limits, study-wide: An acknowledgment was made by the study that its TCR sequencing and HLA analysis involved relatively few individuals.

Random hexamers were used to reverse transcribe an amount of roughly 0.5 to 1 ug RNA. Amplification of the TCR beta CDR3 was carried out by immunoSEQ multiplex PCR, which spanned a total of 54 Vbeta and 13 Jbeta segments. TCRdb reprocessed the immunoSEQ multiplex PCR reads with MiXCR, giving one entry per CDR3 protein. Among some 200,000 distinct CDR3 sequences listed, 95% were seen once. V shed 3 bases and J shed 4 bases, with 13 bases lying between them. Per germline, CDR1 LGHNA and CDR2 YNFKEQ. The CDR3 extends over 15 amino acids. Sequencing targeted TCR beta in T cells from blood (CD8+ and CD4+). Bulk CD8+ and CD4+ cells came from magnetic negative isolation; CD8+ TEMRA by FACS. Concerning this clonotype: Antigen specificity is unknown.

The TCR was taken from a human donor with multiple sclerosis. This chain connects TRBV4-2 to TRBJ1-3; D remains ambiguous. Sequencing was performed on CD4+ T cells from PBMCs. CDR3 DNA sequence: TGTGCCAGCAGCCAGGCGCAGGTTGCCGGAAACACCATATATTTT. It is translated as CASSQAQVAGNTIYF.